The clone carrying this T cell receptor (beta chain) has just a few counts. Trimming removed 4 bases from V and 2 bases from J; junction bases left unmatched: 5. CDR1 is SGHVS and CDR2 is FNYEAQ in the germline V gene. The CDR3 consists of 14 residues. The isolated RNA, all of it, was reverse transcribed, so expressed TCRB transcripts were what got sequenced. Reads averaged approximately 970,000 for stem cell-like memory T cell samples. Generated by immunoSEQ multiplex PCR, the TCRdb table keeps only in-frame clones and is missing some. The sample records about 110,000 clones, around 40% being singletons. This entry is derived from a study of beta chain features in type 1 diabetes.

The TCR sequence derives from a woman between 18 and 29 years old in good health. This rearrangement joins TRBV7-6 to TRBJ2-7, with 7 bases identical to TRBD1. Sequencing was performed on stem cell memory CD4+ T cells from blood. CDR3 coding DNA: TGTGCCAGCAGCTCACAGGGGCACACCTACGAGCAGTACTTC. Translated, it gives CASSSQGHTYEQYF.